One sample yielded the 13 T cell receptor beta chains listed below, sequenced in a study of T cell changes during pregnancy in multiple sclerosis. Using immunoSEQ multiplex PCR, the repertoire was profiled, and TCRdb retains in-frame clones only, with some absent. This table holds approximately 100,000 clones, almost 95% found once. The material sequenced was peripheral blood, taken before pregnancy. These receptors came from a female donor with multiple sclerosis, enrolled in a pregnancy study.

The V gene is TRBV19, the J gene TRBJ2-6; TRBD1 might be the D (6 bases). This CDR3 has 15 amino acids. V shed 3 bases and J shed 0 bases, with 6 bases lying between them. The germline CDR1 and CDR2 sequences are LNHDA and SQIVND (reference sequence). In nucleotides, the CDR3 is TGTGCCAGTAGTATGGGGGCCTCTGGGGCCAACGTCCTGACTTTC. As protein: CASSMGASGANVLTF.

The chain recombines TRBV6-5 with TRBJ1-5, with 9 positions matching TRBD1. Germline V lookup: CDR1 MNHEY, CDR2 SVGAGI. This CDR3 spans 15 amino acids. V lost 5 bases to trimming and J lost 3 bases; unmatched junction nucleotides: 5. CDR3 bases: TGTGCCAGCAGTCTAGGACAGGGGATCAATCAGCCCCAGCATTTT. Amino acid sequence: CASSLGQGINQPQHF.

This clone has a single count. This chain connects TRBV5-5 to TRBJ1-5; 8 bases agree with TRBD1. Per germline, CDR1 SGHKS and CDR2 YYEKEE (reference sequence). Losses at the gene ends were 4 bases for V and 7 bases for J; bases not matched to a gene: 10. The CDR3 runs to 15 residues. CDR3 amino acids: CASSPGQPGGQPQHF. The CDR3 bases are TGTGCCAGCAGCCCTGGACAGCCAGGGGGCCAGCCCCAGCATTTT.

The chain is built from TRBV28 and TRBJ1-5, with D maybe TRBD1 (5 bases). The CDR3 covers 14 residues. CDR1 is MDHEN and CDR2 is SYDVKM in the germline V gene. The V end was cut by 3 bases, the J end by 4 bases, with 10 bases between. The CDR3 protein is CASSLAGQNQPQHF. CDR3 nucleotides: TGTGCCAGCAGTTTGGCAGGGCAGAATCAGCCCCAGCATTTT.

This clone was seen just once. The rearrangement links TRBV2 to TRBJ2-1; 9 positions match TRBD2. Per the germline V gene, CDR1 is SNHLY and CDR2 is FYNNEI. V lost 2 bases to trimming and J lost 8 bases; unmatched junction nucleotides: 4. CDR3 length equals 14 residues. The CDR3 coding sequence is TGTGCCAGCAGTGAACCTAGCGGGATCCATGAGCAGTTCTTC. Its protein is CASSEPSGIHEQFF.

This clone was found once. This chain uses TRBV5-1 with TRBJ2-2, with D unresolved. Germline V CDR1 and CDR2: SGHRS, YFSETQ. Trimming took 0 bases from V and 0 from J, leaving 6 bases between them. CDR3 length: 15 residues. CDR3 sequence reads: CASSLDPANTGELFF. The CDR3 DNA sequence: TGCGCCAGCAGCTTGGACCCGGCGAACACCGGGGAGCTGTTTTTT.

The CDR3 coding sequence is TGTGCCAGCAGCCTACTCGGGACTAGCGCCGAGCAGTACTTC. This encodes CASSLLGTSAEQYF. The chain employs TRBV7-8 and TRBJ2-7; 10 positions match TRBD2. The CDR3 consists of 14 residues. Trimming removed 5 bases from V and 6 bases from J; junction bases left unmatched: 7. Looked up from germline, CDR1 is SGHVS and CDR2 is FQNEAQ.

CDR3 sequence: CASNPGAGYEQYF. For the CDR3, the DNA is TGTGCCAGCAACCCGGGAGCCGGCTACGAGCAGTACTTC. The rearrangement joins TRBV6-6 to TRBJ2-7; TRBD2 might be the D (6 bases). This CDR3 contains 13 residues. Trimming pared 7 bases from V and 3 bases from J, leaving 13 bases between. Germline CDR1 MNHNY, CDR2 SVGAGI (reference sequence).

This sequence joins TRBV7-2 and TRBJ2-7; perhaps TRBD1 as D (7 bases). The CDR3 totals 15 residues. V lost 4 bases and J 7 bases, leaving 20 bases between the germline ends. CDR1 and CDR2 from the germline V gene are SGHTA and FQGNSA. The CDR3 sequence is CASSSNRGLSGEQYF. In nucleotides, the CDR3 is TGTGCCAGCAGCTCGAACAGGGGACTTTCTGGGGAGCAGTACTTC.

The chain has TRBV7-9 and TRBJ2-7, with D hard to call. Germline CDR1 is SEHNR and CDR2 is FQNEAQ (reference sequence). This CDR3 is 12 amino acids long. V was clipped by 2 bases and J by 3 bases, with 5 bases between them. The chain's CDR3 is CASSLQYYEQYF. CDR3 bases: TGTGCCAGCAGCTTACAGTACTACGAGCAGTACTTC.

This chain links TRBV12-5 with TRBJ2-3; TRBD2 aligns across 14 bases. Looked up from germline, CDR1 is LGHNT and CDR2 is FRNRAP. V lost 2 bases, J lost 4 bases, and 2 bases stayed unmatched. The CDR3 sequence is 16 residues long. The CDR3 DNA reads TGTGCTAGTGGTTTGAGACTAGCGGGAGGGCCAGATACGCAGTATTTT. This codes for CASGLRLAGGPDTQYF.

This CDR3 is CASSLPGSGELFF. The CDR3 bases are TGTGCCAGCAGTTTACCGGGGTCCGGGGAGCTGTTTTTT. V gene TRBV28 combines with J gene TRBJ2-2; D may be TRBD2 (5 bases). Germline V gives CDR1 MDHEN, CDR2 SYDVKM. The CDR3 spans 13 residues. Trimming took 2 bases from V and 6 from J, leaving 7 bases between them. Looking up the rest from reference TRBV28 and TRBJ2-2 gives the full variable domain: DVKVTQSSRYLVKRTGEKVFLECVQDMDHENMFWYRQDPGLGLRLIYFSYDVKMKEKGDIPEGYSVSREKKERFSLILESASTNQTSMYLCASSLPGSGELFFGEGSRLTVL.

The chain combines TRBV4-1 with TRBJ2-1; TRBD2 matches at 9 bases. Germline assignment: CDR1 MGHRA and CDR2 YSYEKL. V shed 6 bases and J 7 bases; nucleotides not matched to a gene: 4. This CDR3 is built from 13 residues. In DNA, the CDR3 is TGCGCCAGCAGAGCACTAGCGGGTAATGAGCAGTTCTTC. Translated: CASRALAGNEQFF.